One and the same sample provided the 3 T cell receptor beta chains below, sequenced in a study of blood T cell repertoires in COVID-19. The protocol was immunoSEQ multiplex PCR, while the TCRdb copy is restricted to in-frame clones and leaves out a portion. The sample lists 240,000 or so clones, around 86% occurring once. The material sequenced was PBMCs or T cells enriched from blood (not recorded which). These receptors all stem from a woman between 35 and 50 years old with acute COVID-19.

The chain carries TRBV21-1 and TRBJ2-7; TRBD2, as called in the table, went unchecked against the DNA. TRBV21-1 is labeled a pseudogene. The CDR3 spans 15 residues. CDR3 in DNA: TGTGCCAGCAGCAAAGAGAGCGGGAGGGCAGGCGAGCAGTACTTC. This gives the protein CASSKESGRAGEQYF.

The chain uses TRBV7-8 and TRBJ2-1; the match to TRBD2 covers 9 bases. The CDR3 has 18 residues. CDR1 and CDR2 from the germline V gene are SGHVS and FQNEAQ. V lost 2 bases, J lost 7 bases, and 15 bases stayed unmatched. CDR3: CASSLPDSIPSGKNEQFF. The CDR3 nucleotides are TGTGCCAGCAGCTTACCGGATTCGATCCCTAGCGGGAAGAATGAGCAGTTCTTC.

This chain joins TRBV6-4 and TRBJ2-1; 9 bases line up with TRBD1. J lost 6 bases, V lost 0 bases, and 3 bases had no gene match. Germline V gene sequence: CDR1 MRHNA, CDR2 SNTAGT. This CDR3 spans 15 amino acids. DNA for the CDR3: TGTGCCAGCAGTGACTCGGGACAGGGTGCCAATGAGCAGTTCTTC. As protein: CASSDSGQGANEQFF.